This T cell receptor beta chain was captured in a study of T cell responses to AZD1222 COVID-19 vaccine. Libraries were prepared by immunoSEQ multiplex PCR; TCRdb keeps only in-frame clonotypes and omits some of them. The sample contains about 54,000 clones, about 86% of which appear only once. There are 13 residues in the CDR3. V dropped 1 base and J dropped 5 bases, with 6 bases sitting between them. Germline CDR1 LNHNV, CDR2 YYDKDF (reference sequence). The sample here was peripheral blood, taken 28 days after the second AZD1222 dose. This sequence joins TRBV15 and TRBJ1-5; no clear D. This sequence was found in an adult who received the AZD1222 COVID-19 vaccine. CDR3 protein: CATSRAPDQPQHF. The CDR3 nucleotides read TGTGCCACCAGCAGAGCCCCGGATCAGCCCCAGCATTTT.